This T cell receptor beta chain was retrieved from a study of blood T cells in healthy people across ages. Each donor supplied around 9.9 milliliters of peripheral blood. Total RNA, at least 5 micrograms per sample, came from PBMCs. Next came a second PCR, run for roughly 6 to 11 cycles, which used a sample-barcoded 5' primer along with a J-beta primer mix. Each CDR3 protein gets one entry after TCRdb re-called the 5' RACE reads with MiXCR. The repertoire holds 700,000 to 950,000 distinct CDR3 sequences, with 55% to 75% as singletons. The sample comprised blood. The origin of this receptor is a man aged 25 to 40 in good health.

CDR3 sequence: CASSSLGGTSYNEQYF. Written as DNA, the CDR3 is TGTGCCAGCAGCTCCTTGGGGGGGACGTCCTACAATGAGCAGTACTTC. The chain uses TRBV7-2 and TRBJ2-1, with 7 bases lining up with TRBD2. The DNA end favors TRBJ2-7, so the J call may be wrong. Germline V gives CDR1 SGHTA, CDR2 FQGNSA. This CDR3 is 16 amino acids long.